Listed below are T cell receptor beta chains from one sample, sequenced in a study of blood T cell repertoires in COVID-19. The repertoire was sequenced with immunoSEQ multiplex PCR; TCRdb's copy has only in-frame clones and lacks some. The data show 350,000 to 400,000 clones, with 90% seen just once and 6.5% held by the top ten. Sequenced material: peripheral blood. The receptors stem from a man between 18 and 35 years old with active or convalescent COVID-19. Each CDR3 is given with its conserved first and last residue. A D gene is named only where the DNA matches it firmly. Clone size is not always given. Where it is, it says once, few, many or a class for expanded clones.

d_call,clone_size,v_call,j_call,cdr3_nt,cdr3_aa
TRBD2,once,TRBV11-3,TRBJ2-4,TGTGCCAGCAGCCTCGGGACTAGCGGGAGAGGAGACATTCAGTACTTC,CASSLGTSGRGDIQYF
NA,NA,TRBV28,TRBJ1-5,TGTGCCAGCAGCAAACAGGGAAATCAGCCCCAGCATTTT,CASSKQGNQPQHF
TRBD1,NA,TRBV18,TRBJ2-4,TGTGCCAGCTCACCAGAGACAGGGGTAAACATTCAGTACTTC,CASSPETGVNIQYF
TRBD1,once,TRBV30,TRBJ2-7,TGTGCGGGGGACAGGAGCTCCTACGAGCAGTACTTC,CAGDRSSYEQYF
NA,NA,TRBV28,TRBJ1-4,TGTGCCAGCAGTTTACCCTACGGTCGGGAAAAACTGTTTTTT,CASSLPYGREKLFF
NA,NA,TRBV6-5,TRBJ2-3,TGTGCCAGCTCAAACACAGATACGCAGTATTTT,CASSNTDTQYF
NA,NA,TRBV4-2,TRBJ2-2,TGTGCCAGCAGCGCGCAGGGATACACCGGGGAGCTGTTTTTT,CASSAQGYTGELFF
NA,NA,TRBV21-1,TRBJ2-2,TGTGCCAGCAGCAAAGCTCCAGGGGAGTTGAACACCGGGGAGCTGTTTTTT,CASSKAPGELNTGELFF
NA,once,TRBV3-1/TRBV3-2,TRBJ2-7,TGTGCCAGCAGCCAAATGGTCGGCGGCGGGTACGCCTACGAGCAGTACTTC,CASSQMVGGGYAYEQYF
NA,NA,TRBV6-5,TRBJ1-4,TGTGCCAGCAGTTACGCGCAGCGAACAACTAATGAAAAACTGTTTTTT,CASSYAQRTTNEKLFF
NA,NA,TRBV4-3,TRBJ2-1,TGCGCCAGCAGCCAGGGGTGGGAACTAGGTATCAATGAGCAGTTCTTC,CASSQGWELGINEQFF
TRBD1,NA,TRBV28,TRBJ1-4,TGTGCCAGCACGGCGCCGGTACAGGGGGAAGCTAATGAAAAACTGTTTTTT,CASTAPVQGEANEKLFF
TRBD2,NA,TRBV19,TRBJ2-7,TGTGCCAGTAGTATCACAGCGGGAGAGCTCTACGAGCAGTACTTC,CASSITAGELYEQYF
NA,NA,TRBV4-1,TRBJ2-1,TGCGCCAGCAGCCAAGGGACAGAATCGGATGAGCAGTTCTTC,CASSQGTESDEQFF
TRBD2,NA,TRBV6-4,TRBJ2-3,TGTGCCAGCAGTGTAGCGGGAGGCACAGATACGCAGTATTTT,CASSVAGGTDTQYF
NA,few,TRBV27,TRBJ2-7,TGTGCCAGCAGTTTAAGCCAGGGTATCCACGAGCAGTACTTC,CASSLSQGIHEQYF
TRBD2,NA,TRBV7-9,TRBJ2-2,TGTGCCAGCAGCTTTGTGGGAGGGCCCGCCGGGGAGCTGTTTTTT,CASSFVGGPAGELFF
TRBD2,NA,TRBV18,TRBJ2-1,TGTGCCAGCTCACCTAAGCCGGGACTAGCGGGAGTGGGGTACAATGAGCAGTTCTTC,CASSPKPGLAGVGYNEQFF
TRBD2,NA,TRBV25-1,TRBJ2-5,TGTGCCAGCAGTGAACCCGGGACTAGCGGGAGGGCCATGGAGACCCAGTACTTC,CASSEPGTSGRAMETQYF
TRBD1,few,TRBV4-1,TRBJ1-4,TGCGCCAGCAGCCAAGAAGGAGTCAGGGGGAAAGCTAATGAAAAACTGTTTTTT,CASSQEGVRGKANEKLFF
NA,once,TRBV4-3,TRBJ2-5,TGCGCCAGCAGCCAAGGCGATAGCGGTAAACAAGAGACCCAGTACTTC,CASSQGDSGKQETQYF
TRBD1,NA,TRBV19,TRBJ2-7,TGTGCCAGTAGTATCCTGGGGACAGGGATGTACGAGCAGTACTTC,CASSILGTGMYEQYF
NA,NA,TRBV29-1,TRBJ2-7,TGCAGCGTTGAAGAGGGAGGAGTTACCTACGAGCAGTACTTC,CSVEEGGVTYEQYF
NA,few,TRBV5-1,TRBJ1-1,TGCGCCAGCAGCCCGCCGGGAATGGGGAACACTGAAGCTTTCTTT,CASSPPGMGNTEAFF
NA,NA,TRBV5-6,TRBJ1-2,TGTGCCAGCAGCCGGCGGATTCGGGACTATGGCTACACCTTC,CASSRRIRDYGYTF
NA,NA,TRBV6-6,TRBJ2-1,TGTGCCAGCAGCCCTATTGGCGGGGTGTACAATGAGCAGTTCTTC,CASSPIGGVYNEQFF
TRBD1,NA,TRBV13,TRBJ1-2,TGTGCCAGCAGCCAACAAGAAATCAAACAGGGGATTTCCTATGGCTACACCTTC,CASSQQEIKQGISYGYTF
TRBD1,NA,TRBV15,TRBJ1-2,TGTGCCTTCGGGACAGGGGCTTCTGGGAACTATGGCTACACCTTC,CAFGTGASGNYGYTF
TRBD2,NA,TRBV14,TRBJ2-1,TGTGCCAGCAGCCAACCCACGGGGGGTTACAATGAGCAGTTCTTC,CASSQPTGGYNEQFF
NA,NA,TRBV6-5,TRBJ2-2,TGTGCCAGCAGCCGCCCCAGCACCGGGGAGCTGTTTTTT,CASSRPSTGELFF
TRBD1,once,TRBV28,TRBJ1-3,TGTGCCAGCAGTTTGTCCGAGGGGGCTTTGGGTGGAAACACCATATATTTT,CASSLSEGALGGNTIYF
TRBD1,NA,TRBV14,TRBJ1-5,TGTGCCAGCAGCCCGGGACAGGGAATAAGCAATCAGCCCCAGCATTTT,CASSPGQGISNQPQHF
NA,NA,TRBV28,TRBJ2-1,TGTGCCAGCAGGGGATCTAGCAGCTCCTACAATGAGCAGTTCTTC,CASRGSSSSYNEQFF
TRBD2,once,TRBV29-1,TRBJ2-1,TGCAGCGTAATACTAGCGGAGGGGTACTCCTACAATGAGCAGTTCTTC,CSVILAEGYSYNEQFF
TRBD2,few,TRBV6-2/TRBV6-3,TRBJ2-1,TGTGCCAGCAGTTACTCCCCAGCGGGAGGGATATACAATGAGCAGTTCTTC,CASSYSPAGGIYNEQFF
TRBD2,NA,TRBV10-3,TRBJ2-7,TGTGCCATCGGTCGCGTAGCGGGAACCTCGGCTGAGCAGTACTTC,CAIGRVAGTSAEQYF
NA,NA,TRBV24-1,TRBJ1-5,TGTGCCACCAGTGATTCAACAGGGAGTCAGCCCCAGCATTTT,CATSDSTGSQPQHF
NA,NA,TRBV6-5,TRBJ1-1,TGTGCCAGCACCTTCTCTAAGGGGTTGGGCACTGAAGCTTTCTTT,CASTFSKGLGTEAFF
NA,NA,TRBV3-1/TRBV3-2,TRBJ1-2,TGTGCCAGCAGCCGCGCCCTGGGCAGCCGGCAGTATGGCTACACCTTC,CASSRALGSRQYGYTF
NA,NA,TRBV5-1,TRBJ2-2,TGCGCCAGCAGCGCGCGGGGACCCGGGGAGCTGTTTTTT,CASSARGPGELFF
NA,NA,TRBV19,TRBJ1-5,TGTGCCAGTAGAGACAGGATAGAAGCCCAGCATTTT,CASRDRIEAQHF
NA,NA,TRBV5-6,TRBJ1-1,TGTGCCAGCAGCTTGTACGTGACTGATGCTTTCTTT,CASSLYVTDAFF
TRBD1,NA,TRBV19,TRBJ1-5,TGTGCCAGCGAGGGACAGAGAAATCAGCCCCAGCATTTT,CASEGQRNQPQHF
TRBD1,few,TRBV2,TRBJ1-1,TGTGCCAGCAGAGTAACAGGGGGCGCCACTGAAGCTTTCTTT,CASRVTGGATEAFF
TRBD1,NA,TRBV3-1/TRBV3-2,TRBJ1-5,TGTGCCAGCAGCCAAGATCCGACAGGGGGTCAGCCCCAGCATTTT,CASSQDPTGGQPQHF